The rows below give T cell receptor beta chains drawn from one sample of a study of T cell responses to AZD1222 COVID-19 vaccine. Repertoires were generated with immunoSEQ multiplex PCR, while TCRdb's copy carries only in-frame clones and drops some. Here the sample spans under 100,000 clones, 90% to 95% being singletons. Here the sequenced sample was peripheral blood, taken on day 0 of MenACWY control vaccination. Source of these receptors: an adult in good health. CDR3s include the opening cysteine and the closing phenylalanine or tryptophan. The D gene is left open where the match is weak. A row's size may be missing; if present it is once, few, many or a size class.

CASSDRRTDTQYF | TGTGCCAGTAGTGACCGCCGAACAGATACGCAGTATTTT | TRBV19 | 13 | - | TRBJ2-3 | -
CASSPDPTLQGRTDTQYF | TGTGCCAGCAGTCCCGACCCCACGTTACAAGGGAGGACAGATACGCAGTATTTT | TRBV27 | 18 | - | TRBJ2-3 | -
CASSVESYNEQFF | TGTGCCAGCAGCGTAGAGAGTTACAATGAGCAGTTCTTC | TRBV9 | 13 | - | TRBJ2-1 | -
CSAKRDLGAFF | TGCAGTGCTAAAAGGGACCTTGGAGCTTTCTTT | TRBV20-1 | 11 | - | TRBJ1-1 | -
CAWSARGDTEAFF | TGTGCCTGGAGTGCCCGGGGGGACACTGAAGCTTTCTTT | TRBV30 | 13 | - | TRBJ1-1 | -
CASSGGLGRQETQYF | TGTGCCAGCAGCGGGGGTTTGGGCCGCCAAGAGACCCAGTACTTC | TRBV7-9 | 15 | - | TRBJ2-5 | -
CASSPEGPRYEQYF | TGTGCCAGCAGCCCCGAGGGACCCCGCTACGAGCAGTACTTC | TRBV6-5 | 14 | - | TRBJ2-7 | -
CASSEGLNTEAFF | TGTGCCAGCAGTGAAGGTTTGAACACTGAAGCTTTCTTT | TRBV6-1 | 13 | - | TRBJ1-1 | -
CSASVDGNSPLHF | TGCAGTGCTAGTGTCGACGGTAATTCACCCCTCCACTTT | TRBV20-1 | 13 | - | TRBJ1-6 | -
CATSRDLQATNEKLFF | TGTGCCACCAGCAGAGATTTGCAGGCAACTAATGAAAAACTGTTTTTT | TRBV15 | 16 | - | TRBJ1-4 | -
CASSLDRAGTGELFF | TGCGCCAGCAGCTTGGACAGGGCGGGCACCGGGGAGCTGTTTTTT | TRBV5-1 | 15 | - | TRBJ2-2 | -
CASSTRQPGEQYF | TGTGCCAGTAGTACAAGACAGCCCGGCGAGCAGTACTTC | TRBV19 | 13 | - | TRBJ2-7 | -
CASSSGAPGGANVLTF | TGTGCCAGCAGCTCCGGGGCTCCGGGGGGGGCCAACGTCCTGACTTTC | TRBV11-2 | 16 | - | TRBJ2-6 | -
CASSQGTGASGELFF | TGCGCCAGCAGCCAAGGGACAGGAGCGTCCGGGGAGCTGTTTTTT | TRBV4-3 | 15 | - | TRBJ2-2 | TRBD1
CASGLELTTGELFF | TGTGCTAGTGGTTTAGAGCTAACGACCGGGGAGCTGTTTTTT | TRBV12-5 | 14 | - | TRBJ2-2 | -
CASSYSLGGSPYKQYF | TGTGCCAGCAGTTACTCGCTCGGCGGGAGCCCCTACAAGCAGTACTTC | TRBV6-2/TRBV6-3 | 16 | - | TRBJ2-7 | TRBD2
CASSLDSVQPQHF | TGTGCCAGCAGCTTAGATTCCGTTCAGCCCCAGCATTTT | TRBV7-2 | 13 | - | TRBJ1-5 | -
CASSQAGGQYSNQPQHF | TGTGCCAGTAGTCAGGCCGGGGGCCAGTATAGCAATCAGCCCCAGCATTTT | TRBV19 | 17 | - | TRBJ1-5 | -
CSGKQGVGTEAFF | TGCAGCGGCAAACAGGGGGTCGGCACTGAAGCTTTCTTT | TRBV29-1 | 13 | once | TRBJ1-1 | TRBD1
CATSRDLDSNDYGYTF | TGTGCCACCAGCAGAGATCTTGACAGTAATGACTATGGCTACACCTTC | TRBV15 | 16 | - | TRBJ1-2 | -
CASSAILSSEAFF | TGTGCCAGCAGCGCAATCCTGAGCTCTGAAGCTTTCTTT | TRBV7-3 | 13 | - | TRBJ1-1 | -
CASSTSDSYNEQFF | TGCGCCAGCAGCACTAGCGATTCCTACAATGAGCAGTTCTTC | TRBV5-1 | 14 | few | TRBJ2-1 | TRBD2
CASSPLTGQATDTQYF | TGTGCCAGCAGCCCCCTGACAGGGCAAGCCACAGATACGCAGTATTTT | TRBV11-2 | 16 | - | TRBJ2-3 | TRBD1
CSVGEGNYGYTF | TGCAGCGTTGGGGAGGGGAACTATGGCTACACCTTC | TRBV29-1 | 12 | - | TRBJ1-2 | -
CASSSGQMAGELFF | TGCGCCAGCAGCTCGGGACAGATGGCCGGGGAGCTGTTTTTT | TRBV5-1 | 14 | - | TRBJ2-2 | TRBD1
CASRGDNTGELFF | TGCGCCAGCCGAGGGGACAACACCGGGGAGCTGTTTTTT | TRBV5-1 | 13 | - | TRBJ2-2 | -
CASSASGPEQFF | TGTGCCAGCAGCGCTAGCGGACCTGAGCAGTTCTTC | TRBV6-2/TRBV6-3 | 12 | - | TRBJ2-1 | TRBD2
CASSRTGDSGYTF | TGTGCCAGCAGTAGGACAGGGGACTCTGGCTACACCTTC | TRBV12-3/TRBV12-4 | 13 | - | TRBJ1-2 | TRBD1
CASTERASGWEQFF | TGTGCCAGTACCGAACGGGCCTCAGGGTGGGAGCAGTTCTTC | TRBV19 | 14 | - | TRBJ2-1 | -
CSVVLGPYEQYF | TGCAGCGTTGTTCTCGGACCCTACGAGCAGTACTTC | TRBV29-1 | 12 | - | TRBJ2-7 | -
CATAYGAGPGELFF | TGTGCCACGGCTTATGGGGCGGGACCCGGGGAGCTGTTTTTT | TRBV24-1 | 14 | - | TRBJ2-2 | -
CASSPLIIQGRSGANVLTF | TGTGCCAGCTCACCGCTTATTATCCAGGGACGCTCTGGGGCCAACGTCCTGACTTTC | TRBV18 | 19 | - | TRBJ2-6 | -
CASSPNQEPQHF | TGTGCCAGCAGCCCCAACCAGGAGCCCCAGCATTTT | TRBV12-3/TRBV12-4 | 12 | - | TRBJ1-5 | -
CASSSVAGYTDTQYF | TGTGCCAGCAGTTCTGTAGCGGGATACACAGATACGCAGTATTTT | TRBV28 | 15 | - | TRBJ2-3 | TRBD2
CASTLGLNNEQFF | TGTGCCAGCACCCTGGGACTAAACAATGAGCAGTTCTTC | TRBV12-3/TRBV12-4 | 13 | few | TRBJ2-1 | TRBD2
CASIHLQGAANTGELFF | TGTGCCAGCATCCATCTACAGGGGGCCGCGAACACCGGGGAGCTGTTTTTT | TRBV7-8 | 17 | - | TRBJ2-2 | TRBD1
CASSVANSRGQYF | TGTGCCAGCAGCGTGGCTAACTCCAGAGGGCAGTATTTT | TRBV7-2 | 13 | - | TRBJ2-3 | -
CASSSSSLYSNQPQHF | TGTGCCAGCAGTTCATCAAGCCTTTATAGCAATCAGCCCCAGCATTTT | TRBV27 | 16 | - | TRBJ1-5 | -
CASRPGVAGYNEQFF | TGTGCCAGCAGACCCGGGGTAGCGGGATACAATGAGCAGTTCTTC | TRBV6-6 | 15 | - | TRBJ2-1 | TRBD2
CASSLLAAGKETQYF | TGTGCCAGCAGCTTACTAGCGGCTGGCAAAGAGACCCAGTACTTC | TRBV7-6 | 15 | - | TRBJ2-5 | TRBD2
CASSPLTQGNTGELFF | TGTGCCAGCAGCCCACTTACTCAGGGGAACACCGGGGAGCTGTTTTTT | TRBV7-3 | 16 | once | TRBJ2-2 | -
CASSPGGTNSNQPQHF | TGTGCCAGCAGCCCCGGTGGCACAAATAGCAATCAGCCCCAGCATTTT | TRBV9 | 16 | - | TRBJ1-5 | -
CASRVGQGTGELFF | TGTGCCAGCAGGGTCGGACAGGGCACCGGGGAGCTGTTTTTT | TRBV28 | 14 | - | TRBJ2-2 | TRBD1
CASSLPRTGDTDTQYF | TGTGCCAGCAGTTTACCACGGACAGGGGACACAGATACGCAGTATTTT | TRBV28 | 16 | once | TRBJ2-3 | TRBD1
CASSDRSRLGETQYF | TGTGCCAGCAGCGACCGATCCAGGTTGGGAGAGACCCAGTACTTC | TRBV9 | 15 | - | TRBJ2-5 | -
CASSPTGRGQETQYF | TGCGCCAGCAGCCCGACCGGCAGGGGCCAAGAGACCCAGTACTTC | TRBV5-1 | 15 | - | TRBJ2-5 | -
CASGRYSLSGANVLTF | TGTGCCAGCGGTCGTTACAGCCTCTCTGGGGCCAACGTCCTGACTTTC | TRBV6-6 | 16 | - | TRBJ2-6 | -
CASTLRQGLGNTIYF | TGTGCCAGCACCCTCCGACAGGGCCTCGGAAACACCATATATTTT | TRBV3-1/TRBV3-2 | 15 | - | TRBJ1-3 | TRBD1
CASSRRDSLTF | TGTGCCAGCAGTCGCCGGGACTCCTTGACCTTC | TRBV7-2 | 11 | - | TRBJ1-2 | -
CATSRAGAANEQFF | TGTGCCACCAGTCGTGCCGGGGCCGCCAATGAGCAGTTCTTC | TRBV24-1 | 14 | - | TRBJ2-1 | -
CASSLGQPYGYTF | TGTGCCAGCAGTTTGGGCCAGCCCTATGGCTACACCTTC | TRBV28 | 13 | - | TRBJ1-2 | -
CASSLGLPNTGELFF | TGTGCCAGCAGCTTGGGACTACCCAACACCGGGGAGCTGTTTTTT | TRBV7-3 | 15 | few | TRBJ2-2 | TRBD2
CASSPRGGRGREQFF | TGTGCCAGCAGCCCCCGAGGCGGGAGGGGCCGGGAGCAGTTCTTC | TRBV9 | 15 | once | TRBJ2-1 | TRBD2
CASSYGRSSYNSPLHF | TGTGCCAGCAGTTACGGCCGGAGCTCCTATAATTCACCCCTCCACTTT | TRBV6-5 | 16 | - | TRBJ1-6 | -
CASSNPGPGMAGNTIYF | TGTGCCAGCAGCAACCCGGGTCCTGGGATGGCTGGAAACACCATATATTTT | TRBV7-9 | 17 | - | TRBJ1-3 | -
CASSEVKGPGVLFYEQYF | TGTGCCAGCAGCGAGGTTAAGGGGCCGGGAGTCTTGTTCTACGAGCAGTACTTC | TRBV21-1 | 18 | - | TRBJ2-7 | -
CAGKNTDRDSQYF | TGTGCCGGGAAAAACACGGACAGGGATTCGCAGTACTTC | TRBV30 | 13 | - | TRBJ2-7 | TRBD1
CASSQDSYIAFF | TGCGCCAGCAGCCAAGATTCTTACATTGCTTTCTTT | TRBV4-1 | 12 | few | TRBJ1-1 | -